This T cell receptor (beta chain) was identified in a study of sequential checkpoint blockade in melanoma. On the study more broadly: Arm A got nivolumab then ipilimumab; arm B the reverse, 1:1.

This clone was counted a few times. Treatment defined: randomized to nivolumab then ipilimumab (arm A) or the reverse (arm B). DNA-damaging chemotherapy had not been given to any patient beforehand. From thawed PBMCs, live CD3+CD8+ cells negative for CD19 and CD56 were sorted. CDR1 and CDR2 from the germline V gene are LGHNA and YNFKEQ. Trimming took 3 bases from V and 4 from J, leaving 17 bases between them. This CDR3 has 16 residues. The method was immunoSEQ multiplex PCR; TCRdb's version includes in-frame clones alone and lacks a portion of them. Of around 26,000 clones in the sample, 77% were seen once.

The receptor was derived from a human donor with melanoma. Sequenced here: CD8+ T cells sorted from blood (inferred from file names), sampled from a patient given nivolumab and ipilimumab in sequence. V gene TRBV4-2 combines with J gene TRBJ2-3, with D possibly being TRBD2 (7 bases). The CDR3 coding sequence is TGTGCCAGCAGCCAGGCCGCGGGGGCCGGGCCAGATACGCAGTATTTT. This translates into CASSQAAGAGPDTQYF.